The present T cell receptor beta chain was sequenced within a study of T cell responses to AZD1222 COVID-19 vaccine. The study's findings and limits: Among the donors, most were white British and more were female, and clonal diversity was possibly underestimated. Compared with day 0, the breadth and depth of the Spike-specific TCR repertoire rose significantly after two doses of AZD1222. Only a handful of individuals given AZD1222 were seropositive at baseline.

Notes on this clone: Its antigen is unknown.

The table came from immunoSEQ multiplex PCR; TCRdb's copy has only in-frame clones and leaves some out. The sample consists of about 150,000 clones, roughly nine tenths of them appearing once. The CDR3 has 15 amino acids. The junction had 9 bases not matched to a gene; V was cut back by 1 base and J by 9 bases. CDR1 and CDR2 from the germline V gene are LGHDT and YNNKEL (reference sequence). The specimen comprised peripheral blood, sampled 28 days after the second AZD1222 dose. This sequence originates from an adult who received the AZD1222 COVID-19 vaccine. This sequence joins TRBV3-1 (or the pseudogene TRBV3-2) and TRBJ2-7, with 10 bases fitting TRBD1. The CDR3 bases are TGTGCCAGCAGCCAAGTAGGGACAGGGGACGGAGGGCAGTACTTC. It translates to CASSQVGTGDGGQYF.